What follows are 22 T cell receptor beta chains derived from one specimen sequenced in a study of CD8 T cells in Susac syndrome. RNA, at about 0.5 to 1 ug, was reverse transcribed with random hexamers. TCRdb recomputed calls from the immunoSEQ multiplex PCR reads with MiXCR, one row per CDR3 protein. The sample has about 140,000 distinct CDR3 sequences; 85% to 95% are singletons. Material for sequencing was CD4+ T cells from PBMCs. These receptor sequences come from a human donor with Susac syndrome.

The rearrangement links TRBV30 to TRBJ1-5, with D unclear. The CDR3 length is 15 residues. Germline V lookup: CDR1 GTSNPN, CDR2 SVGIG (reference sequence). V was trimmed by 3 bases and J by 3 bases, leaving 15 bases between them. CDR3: CAWSLETIDNQPQHF. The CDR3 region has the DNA TGTGCCTGGAGCCTCGAGACGATCGACAATCAGCCCCAGCATTTT.

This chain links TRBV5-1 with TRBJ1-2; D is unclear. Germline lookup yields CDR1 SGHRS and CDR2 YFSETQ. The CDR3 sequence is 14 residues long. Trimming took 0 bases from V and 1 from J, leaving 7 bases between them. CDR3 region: CASSLGPYNYGYTF. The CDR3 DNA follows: TGCGCCAGCAGCTTGGGACCTTATAACTATGGCTACACCTTC.

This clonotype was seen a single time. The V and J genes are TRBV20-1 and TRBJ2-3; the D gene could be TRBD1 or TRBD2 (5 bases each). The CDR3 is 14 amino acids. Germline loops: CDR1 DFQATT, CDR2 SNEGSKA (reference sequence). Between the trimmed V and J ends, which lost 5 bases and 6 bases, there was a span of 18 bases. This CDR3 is CSAAGTLASDTQYF. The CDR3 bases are TGCAGTGCTGCCGGGACCTTAGCTAGTGATACGCAGTATTTT.

CDR3 protein: CASSPRGQGGNQPQHF. Here the CDR3 DNA reads TGTGCCAGTAGTCCCCGGGGACAGGGAGGCAATCAGCCCCAGCATTTT. The chain employs TRBV19 and TRBJ1-5; 9 nucleotides match TRBD1. The length of the CDR3 is 16 residues. Germline assignment: CDR1 LNHDA and CDR2 SQIVND (reference sequence). Trimming at V came to 5 bases and at J to 2 bases, leaving 7 bases not matched to a gene.

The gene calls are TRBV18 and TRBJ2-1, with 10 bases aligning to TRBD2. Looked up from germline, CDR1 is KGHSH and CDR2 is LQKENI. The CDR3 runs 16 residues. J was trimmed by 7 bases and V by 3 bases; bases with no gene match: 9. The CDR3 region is CASSPYSGGSLNEQFF. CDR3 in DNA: TGTGCCAGCTCACCCTATAGCGGGGGGTCTCTGAATGAGCAGTTCTTC.

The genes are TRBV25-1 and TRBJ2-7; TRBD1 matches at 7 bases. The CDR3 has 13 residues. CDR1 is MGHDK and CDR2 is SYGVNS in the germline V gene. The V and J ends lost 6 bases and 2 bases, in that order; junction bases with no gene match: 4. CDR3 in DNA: TGTGCCAGCAGCGGGGACAGACCCTACGAGCAGTACTTC. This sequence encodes CASSGDRPYEQYF.

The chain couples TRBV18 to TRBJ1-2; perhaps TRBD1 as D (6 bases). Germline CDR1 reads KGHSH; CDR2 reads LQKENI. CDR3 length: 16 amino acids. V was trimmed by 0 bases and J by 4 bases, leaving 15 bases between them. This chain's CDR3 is CASSPPLLQGTYGYTF. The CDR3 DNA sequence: TGTGCCAGCTCACCACCACTTCTACAGGGAACCTATGGCTACACCTTC.

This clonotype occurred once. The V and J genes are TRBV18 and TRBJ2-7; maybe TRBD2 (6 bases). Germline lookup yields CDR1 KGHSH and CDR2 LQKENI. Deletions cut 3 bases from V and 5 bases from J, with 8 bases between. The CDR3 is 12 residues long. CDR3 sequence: CASSPTGDEQYF. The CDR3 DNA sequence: TGTGCCAGCTCACCGACGGGAGACGAGCAGTACTTC.

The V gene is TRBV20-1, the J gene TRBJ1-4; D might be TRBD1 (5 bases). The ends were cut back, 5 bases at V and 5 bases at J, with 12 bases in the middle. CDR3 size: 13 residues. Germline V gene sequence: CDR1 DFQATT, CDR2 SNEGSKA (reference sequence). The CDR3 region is CSADTGINEKLFF. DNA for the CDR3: TGCAGTGCTGACACAGGAATAAATGAAAAACTGTTTTTT.

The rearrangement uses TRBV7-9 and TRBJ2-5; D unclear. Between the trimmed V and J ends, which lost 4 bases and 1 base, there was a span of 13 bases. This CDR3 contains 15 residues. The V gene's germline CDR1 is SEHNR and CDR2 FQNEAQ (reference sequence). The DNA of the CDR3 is TGTGCCAGCAGCTCCAACTCAGCTAGCCAAGAGACCCAGTACTTC. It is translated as CASSSNSASQETQYF.

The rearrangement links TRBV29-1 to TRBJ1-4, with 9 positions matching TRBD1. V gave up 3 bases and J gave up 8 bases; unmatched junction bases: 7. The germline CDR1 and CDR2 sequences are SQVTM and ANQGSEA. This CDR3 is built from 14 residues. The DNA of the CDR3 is TGCAGCGTTGAGGGGACAGGGAAGGAGGAAAAACTGTTTTTT. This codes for CSVEGTGKEEKLFF.

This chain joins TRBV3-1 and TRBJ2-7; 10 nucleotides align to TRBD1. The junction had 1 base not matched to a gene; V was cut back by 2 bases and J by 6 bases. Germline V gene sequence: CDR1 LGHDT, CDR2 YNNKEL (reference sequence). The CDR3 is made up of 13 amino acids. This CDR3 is CASSQRTGGEQYF. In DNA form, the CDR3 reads TGTGCCAGCAGCCAACGGACAGGGGGCGAGCAGTACTTC.

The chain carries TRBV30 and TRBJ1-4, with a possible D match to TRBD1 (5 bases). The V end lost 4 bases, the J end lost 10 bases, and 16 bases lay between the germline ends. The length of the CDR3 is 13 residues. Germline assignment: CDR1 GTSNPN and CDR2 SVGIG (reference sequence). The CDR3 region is CAWKEGRSGKLFF. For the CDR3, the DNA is TGTGCCTGGAAGGAGGGGCGGTCGGGAAAACTGTTTTTT.

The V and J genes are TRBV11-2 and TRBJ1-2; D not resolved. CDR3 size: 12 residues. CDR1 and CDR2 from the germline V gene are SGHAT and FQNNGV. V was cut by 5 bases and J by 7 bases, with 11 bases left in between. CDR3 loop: CASSQPDAGYTF. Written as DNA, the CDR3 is TGTGCCAGCAGCCAACCGGACGCTGGCTACACCTTC.

The CDR3 DNA follows: TGTGCCAGCAGCCTCGGTTGGGGAAGCAATGAGCAGTTCTTC. Translating gives CASSLGWGSNEQFF. This rearrangement joins TRBV7-3 to TRBJ2-1, with D unresolved. Looked up from germline, CDR1 is SGHTA and CDR2 is FQGTGA. V shed 5 bases and J shed 6 bases, with 14 bases lying between them. The CDR3 length is 14 residues.

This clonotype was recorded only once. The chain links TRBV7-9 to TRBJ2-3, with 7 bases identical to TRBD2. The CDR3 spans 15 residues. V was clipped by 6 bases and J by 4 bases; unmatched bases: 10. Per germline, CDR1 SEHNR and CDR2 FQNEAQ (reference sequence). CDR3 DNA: TGTGCCAGCAGTTCACCGGGACTACCGGCAGATACGCAGTATTTT. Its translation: CASSSPGLPADTQYF. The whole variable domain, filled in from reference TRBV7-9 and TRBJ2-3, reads DTGVSQNPRHKITKRGQNVTFRCDPISEHNRLYWYRQTLGQGPEFLTYFQNEAQLEKSRLLSDRFSAERPKGSFSTLEIQRTEQGDSAMYLCASSSPGLPADTQYFGPGTRLTVL.

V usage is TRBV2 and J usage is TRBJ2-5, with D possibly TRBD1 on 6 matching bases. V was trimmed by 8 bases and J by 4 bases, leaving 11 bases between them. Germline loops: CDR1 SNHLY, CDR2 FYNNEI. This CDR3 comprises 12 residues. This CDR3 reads CASVGAGETQYF. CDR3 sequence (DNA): TGTGCCAGCGTGGGGGCTGGAGAGACCCAGTACTTC.

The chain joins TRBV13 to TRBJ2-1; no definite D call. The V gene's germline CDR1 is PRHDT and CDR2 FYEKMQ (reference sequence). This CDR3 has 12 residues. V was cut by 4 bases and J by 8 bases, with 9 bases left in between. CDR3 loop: CASSSPSDEQFF. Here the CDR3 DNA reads TGTGCCAGCAGCTCCCCCAGCGATGAGCAGTTCTTC.

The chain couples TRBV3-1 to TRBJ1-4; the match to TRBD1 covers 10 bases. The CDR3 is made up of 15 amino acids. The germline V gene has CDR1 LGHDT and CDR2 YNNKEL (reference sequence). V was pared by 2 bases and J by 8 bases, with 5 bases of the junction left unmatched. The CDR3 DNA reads TGTGCCAGCAGCCAACCCGGGACAGGGGACGAAAAACTGTTTTTT. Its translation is CASSQPGTGDEKLFF. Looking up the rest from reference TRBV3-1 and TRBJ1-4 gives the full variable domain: DTAVSQTPKYLVTQMGNDKSIKCEQNLGHDTMYWYKQDSKKFLKIMFSYNNKELIINETVPNRFSPKSPDKAHLNLHINSLELGDSAVYFCASSQPGTGDEKLFFGSGTQLSVL.

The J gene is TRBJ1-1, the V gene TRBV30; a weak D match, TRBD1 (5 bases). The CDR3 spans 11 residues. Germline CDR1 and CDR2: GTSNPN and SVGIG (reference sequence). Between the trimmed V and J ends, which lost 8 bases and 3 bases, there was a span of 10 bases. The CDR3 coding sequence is TGTGCCGGTGGGGGTGACACTGAAGCTTTCTTT. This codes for CAGGGDTEAFF.

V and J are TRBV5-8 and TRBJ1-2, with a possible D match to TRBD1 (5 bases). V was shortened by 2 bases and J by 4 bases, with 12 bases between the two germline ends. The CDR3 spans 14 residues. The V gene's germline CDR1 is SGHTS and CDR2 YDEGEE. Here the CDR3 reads CASSFPTASYGYTF. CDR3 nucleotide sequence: TGTGCCAGCAGCTTCCCGACAGCGAGCTATGGCTACACCTTC.

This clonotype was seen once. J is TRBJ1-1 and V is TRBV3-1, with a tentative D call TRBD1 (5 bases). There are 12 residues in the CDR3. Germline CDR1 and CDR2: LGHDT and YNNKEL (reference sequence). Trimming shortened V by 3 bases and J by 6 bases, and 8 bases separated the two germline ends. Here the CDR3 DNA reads TGTGCCAGCAGCCACCGGGGCGCTGAAGCTTTCTTT. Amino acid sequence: CASSHRGAEAFF.